This paragraph reports one TCR beta chain. The antigen is not known. The data were taken from a study of T cell clonotyping in hematopoietic cell transplantation. Study in general: Recipients were bled about 28 days pretransplant and at posttransplant days 30, 100, 180.

Profiled with immunoSEQ multiplex PCR; TCRdb holds only in-frame clones, not every one. The repertoire holds 9,100 or so clones, with roughly 89% as singletons. Study-wide points: Pathologically expanded recipient clonotypes increased progressively from day 30 to day 180 as diversity fell. Few recipient clonotypes overlapped donors; over 97% were de novo at given depth.

The germline V gene has CDR1 MDHEN and CDR2 SYDVKM. Trimming cost V 4 bases and J 5 bases; bases outside gene matches: 6. CDR3 size: 14 residues. The chain is built from TRBV28 and TRBJ1-2; 8 bases line up with TRBD1. The material sequenced was peripheral blood mononuclear cells, taken at the time of graft-versus-host disease after allogeneic stem cell transplant. The receptor comes from a male patient in his sixties or seventies who had an allogeneic stem cell transplant from a related donor, so the T cells may come from the graft donor. Some clones in this sample may be carry-over from other donors' samples. CDR3 sequence: CASSSPRGHYGYTF. The CDR3 DNA sequence: TGTGCCAGCAGTTCTCCCAGGGGGCATTATGGCTACACCTTC.